The present T cell receptor beta chain was sequenced within a study of blood T cell repertoires in COVID-19. Turning to the study itself: Acute and convalescent COVID-19 specimens originated in the United States, Italy and Spain. T cells, B-cell-depleted T cells, or PBMCs supplied cDNA or gDNA.

Unmatched junction bases numbered 10, after V lost 5 bases and J lost 3 bases. Germline V gives CDR1 MDHEN, CDR2 SYDVKM. The CDR3 extends over 16 amino acids. In the source study's methods: The assay estimated nucleated cells by amplifying reference gene primers. This table comes from immunoSEQ multiplex PCR, and its TCRdb copy is limited to in-frame clones, with some not included. V, J and clone size derive from that table, while D and trimming were established from the DNA sequence. The table shows 300,000 to 350,000 clones, with about nine tenths occurring only once. Enrolment of Seattle patients took place during active infection, and they were followed longitudinally.

Sample: peripheral blood. The rearrangement uses TRBV28 and TRBJ2-3; 8 bases line up with TRBD1. The receptor comes from a woman aged 25 to 45 with COVID-19, enrolled during active disease. CDR3 sequence (DNA): TGTGCCAGCAGTAAATCGACAGGGGTGCGGACAGATACGCAGTATTTT. This translates into CASSKSTGVRTDTQYF.